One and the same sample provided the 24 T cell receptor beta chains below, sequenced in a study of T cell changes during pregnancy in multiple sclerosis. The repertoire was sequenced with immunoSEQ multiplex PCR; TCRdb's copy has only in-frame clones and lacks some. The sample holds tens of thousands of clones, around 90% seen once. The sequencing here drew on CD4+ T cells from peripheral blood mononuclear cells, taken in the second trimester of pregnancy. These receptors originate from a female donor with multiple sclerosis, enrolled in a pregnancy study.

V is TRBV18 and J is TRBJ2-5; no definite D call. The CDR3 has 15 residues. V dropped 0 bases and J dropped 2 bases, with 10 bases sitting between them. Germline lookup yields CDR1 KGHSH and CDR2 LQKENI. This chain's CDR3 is CASSPPSENQETQYF. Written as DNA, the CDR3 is TGTGCCAGCTCACCACCGAGCGAAAATCAAGAGACCCAGTACTTC. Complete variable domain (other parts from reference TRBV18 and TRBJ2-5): NAGVMQNPRHLVRRRGQEARLRCSPMKGHSHVYWYRQLPEEGLKFMVYLQKENIIDESGMPKERFSAEFPKEGPSILRIQQVVRGDSAAYFCASSPPSENQETQYFGPGTRLLVL.

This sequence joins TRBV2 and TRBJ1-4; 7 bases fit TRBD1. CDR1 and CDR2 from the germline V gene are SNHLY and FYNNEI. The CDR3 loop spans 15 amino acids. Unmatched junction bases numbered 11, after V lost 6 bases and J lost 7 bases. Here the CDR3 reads CASRPLTGRREKLFF. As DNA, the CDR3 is TGTGCCAGCAGACCCTTGACAGGGAGGCGTGAAAAACTGTTTTTT.

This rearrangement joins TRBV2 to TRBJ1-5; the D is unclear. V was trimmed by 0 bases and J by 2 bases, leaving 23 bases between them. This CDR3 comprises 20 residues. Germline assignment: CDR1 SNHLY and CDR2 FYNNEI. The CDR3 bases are TGTGCCAGCAGTGAAGCGCATTATATTGTGGGAGTGGACGGCAATCAGCCCCAGCATTTT. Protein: CASSEAHYIVGVDGNQPQHF.

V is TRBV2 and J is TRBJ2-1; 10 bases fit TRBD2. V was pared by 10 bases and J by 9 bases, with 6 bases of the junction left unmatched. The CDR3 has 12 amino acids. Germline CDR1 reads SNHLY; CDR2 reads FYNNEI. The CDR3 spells CATSGGASEQFF. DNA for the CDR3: TGTGCCACCAGCGGGGGGGCGAGTGAGCAGTTCTTC. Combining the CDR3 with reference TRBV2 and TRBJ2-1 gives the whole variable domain EPEVTQTPSHQVTQMGQEVILRCVPISNHLYFYWYRQILGQKVEFLVSFYNNEISEKSEIFDDQFSVERPDGSNFTLKIRSTKLEDSAMYFCATSGGASEQFFGPGTRLTVL.

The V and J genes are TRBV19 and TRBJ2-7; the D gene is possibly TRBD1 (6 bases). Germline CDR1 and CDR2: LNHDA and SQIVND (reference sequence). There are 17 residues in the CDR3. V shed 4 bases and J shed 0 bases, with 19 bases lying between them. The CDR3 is CASSSTPDSVISYEQYF. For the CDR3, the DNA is TGTGCCAGTAGTAGTACACCGGACAGTGTCATCTCCTACGAGCAGTACTTC.

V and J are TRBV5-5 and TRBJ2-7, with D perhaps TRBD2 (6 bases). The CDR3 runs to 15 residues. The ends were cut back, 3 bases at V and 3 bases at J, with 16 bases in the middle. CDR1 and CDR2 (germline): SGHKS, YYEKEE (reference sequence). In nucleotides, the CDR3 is TGTGCCAGCAGCTACTTGGGGGGTAGTAGCTACGAGCAGTACTTC. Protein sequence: CASSYLGGSSYEQYF. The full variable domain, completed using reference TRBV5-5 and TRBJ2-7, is DAGVTQSPTHLIKTRGQQVTLRCSPISGHKSVSWYQQVLGQGPQFIFQYYEKEERGRGNFPDRFSARQFPNYSSELNVNALLLGDSALYLCASSYLGGSSYEQYFGPGTRLTVT.

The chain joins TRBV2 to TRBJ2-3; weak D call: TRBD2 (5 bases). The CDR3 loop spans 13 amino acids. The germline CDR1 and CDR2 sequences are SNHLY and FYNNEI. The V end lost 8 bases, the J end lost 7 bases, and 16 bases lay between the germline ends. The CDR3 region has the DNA TGTGCCAGCGGTGTATCTAGCAGCTATACGCAGTATTTT. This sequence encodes CASGVSSSYTQYF.

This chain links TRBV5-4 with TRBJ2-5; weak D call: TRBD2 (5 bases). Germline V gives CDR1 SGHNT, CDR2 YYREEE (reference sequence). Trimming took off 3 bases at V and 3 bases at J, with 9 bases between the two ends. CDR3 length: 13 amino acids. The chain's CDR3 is CASSSGVEETQYF. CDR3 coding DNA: TGTGCCAGCAGCTCCGGGGTAGAAGAGACCCAGTACTTC.

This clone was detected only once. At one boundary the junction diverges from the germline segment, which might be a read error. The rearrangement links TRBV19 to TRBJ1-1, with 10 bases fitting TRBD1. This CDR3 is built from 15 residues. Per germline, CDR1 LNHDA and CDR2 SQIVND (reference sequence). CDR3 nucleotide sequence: TGTGCCACCACACTCAAGGGACAGGGGAACTCTGAAGCTTTCTTT. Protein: CATTLKGQGNSEAFF. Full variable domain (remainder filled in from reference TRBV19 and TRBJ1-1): DGGITQSPKYLFRKEGQNVTLSCEQNLNHDAMYWYRQDPGQGLRLIYYSQIVNDFQKGDIAEGYSVSREKKESFPLTVTSAQKNPTAFYLCATTLKGQGNSEAFFGQGTRLTVV.

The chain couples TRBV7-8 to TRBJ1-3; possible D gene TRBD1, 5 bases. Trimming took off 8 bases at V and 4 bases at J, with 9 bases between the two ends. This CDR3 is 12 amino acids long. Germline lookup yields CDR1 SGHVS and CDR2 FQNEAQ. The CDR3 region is CASSNRGNTIYF. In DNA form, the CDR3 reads TGTGCCAGCTCGAACAGGGGAAACACCATATATTTT.

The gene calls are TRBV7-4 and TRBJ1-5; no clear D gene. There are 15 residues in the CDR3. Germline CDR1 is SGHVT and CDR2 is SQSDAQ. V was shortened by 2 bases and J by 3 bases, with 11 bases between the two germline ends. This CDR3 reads CASSLHRLLNQPQHF. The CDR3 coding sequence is TGTGCCAGCAGCTTACACCGACTACTCAATCAGCCCCAGCATTTT. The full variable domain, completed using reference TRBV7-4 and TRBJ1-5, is GAGVSQSPRYKVAKRGRDVALRCDSISGHVTLYWYRQTLGQGSEVLTYSQSDAQRDKSGRPSGRFSAERPERSVSTLKIQRTEQGDSAVYLCASSLHRLLNQPQHFGDGTRLSIL.

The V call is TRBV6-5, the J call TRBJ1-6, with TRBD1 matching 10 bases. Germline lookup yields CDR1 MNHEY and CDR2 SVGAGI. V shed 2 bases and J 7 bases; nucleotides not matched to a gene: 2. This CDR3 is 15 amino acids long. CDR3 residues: CASSYRGQGNSPLHF. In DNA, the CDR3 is TGTGCCAGCAGTTACAGGGGACAGGGGAATTCACCCCTCCACTTT.

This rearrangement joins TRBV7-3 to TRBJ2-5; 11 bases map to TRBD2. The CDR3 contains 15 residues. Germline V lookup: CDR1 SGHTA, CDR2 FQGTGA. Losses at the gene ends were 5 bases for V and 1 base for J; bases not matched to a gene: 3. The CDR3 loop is CASSPSGGIQETQYF. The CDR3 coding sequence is TGTGCCAGCAGCCCTAGCGGGGGGATCCAAGAGACCCAGTACTTC.

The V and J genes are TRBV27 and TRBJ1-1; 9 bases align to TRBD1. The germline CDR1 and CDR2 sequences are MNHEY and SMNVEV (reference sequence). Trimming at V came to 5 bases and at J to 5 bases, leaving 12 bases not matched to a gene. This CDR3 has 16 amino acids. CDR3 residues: CASSPPPGQGYTEAFF. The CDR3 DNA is TGTGCCAGCAGTCCTCCTCCGGGACAGGGATATACTGAAGCTTTCTTT.

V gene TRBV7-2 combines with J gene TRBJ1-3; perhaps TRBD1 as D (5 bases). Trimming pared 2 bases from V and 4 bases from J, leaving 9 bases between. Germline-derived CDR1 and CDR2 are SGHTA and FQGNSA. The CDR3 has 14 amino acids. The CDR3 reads CASSLPGLGNTIYF. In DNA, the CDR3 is TGTGCCAGCAGCTTACCAGGGTTGGGAAACACCATATATTTT.

The CDR3 sequence: CASSFSGGVETQYF. The CDR3 DNA reads as TGTGCCAGCAGCTTTAGCGGGGGGGTGGAGACCCAGTACTTC. The rearrangement links TRBV7-2 to TRBJ2-5; 11 positions agree with TRBD2. The CDR3 is 14 residues long. The J segment lost 5 bases and the V segment lost 3 bases, leaving 2 bases of the junction unmatched. Germline CDR1 SGHTA, CDR2 FQGNSA.

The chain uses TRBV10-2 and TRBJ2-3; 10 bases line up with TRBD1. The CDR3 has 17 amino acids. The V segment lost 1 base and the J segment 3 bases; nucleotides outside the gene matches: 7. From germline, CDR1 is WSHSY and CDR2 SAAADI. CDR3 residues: CASSEFTGTGVTDTQYF. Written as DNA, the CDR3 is TGCGCCAGCAGTGAGTTCACCGGGACAGGGGTTACAGATACGCAGTATTTT.

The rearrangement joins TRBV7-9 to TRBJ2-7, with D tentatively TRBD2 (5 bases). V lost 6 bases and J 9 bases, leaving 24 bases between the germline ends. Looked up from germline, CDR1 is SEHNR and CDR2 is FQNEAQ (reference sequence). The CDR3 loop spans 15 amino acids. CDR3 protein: CASSSLSGDSGGQYF. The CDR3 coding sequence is TGTGCCAGCAGTTCCCTTTCCGGGGATAGTGGAGGGCAGTACTTC.

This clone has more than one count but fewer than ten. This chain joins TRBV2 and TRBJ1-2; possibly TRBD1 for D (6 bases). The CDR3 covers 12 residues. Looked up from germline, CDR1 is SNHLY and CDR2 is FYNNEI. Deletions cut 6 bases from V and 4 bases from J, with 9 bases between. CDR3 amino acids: CASRTDSYGYTF. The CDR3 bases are TGTGCCAGCAGGACGGACAGCTATGGCTACACCTTC.

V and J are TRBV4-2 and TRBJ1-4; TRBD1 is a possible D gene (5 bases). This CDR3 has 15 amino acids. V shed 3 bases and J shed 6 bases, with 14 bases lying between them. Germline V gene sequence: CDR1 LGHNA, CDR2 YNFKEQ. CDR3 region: CASSQRTPSHEKLFF. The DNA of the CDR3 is TGTGCCAGCAGCCAGAGGACACCTAGTCATGAAAAACTGTTTTTT.

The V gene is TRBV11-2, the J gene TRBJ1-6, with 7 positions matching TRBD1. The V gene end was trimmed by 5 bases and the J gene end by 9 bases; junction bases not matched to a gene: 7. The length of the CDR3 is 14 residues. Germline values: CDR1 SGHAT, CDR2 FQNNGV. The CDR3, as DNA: TGTGCCAGCAGCATACAGGGGCTGGGTTCACCCCTCCACTTT. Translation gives CASSIQGLGSPLHF.

The DNA of the CDR3 is TGCGCCAGCAGCTTGGGTCTTCGACTAGCGGGGGCGGACGAGCAGTACTTC. It yields the protein CASSLGLRLAGADEQYF. This sequence joins TRBV5-1 and TRBJ2-7; 12 bases are shared with TRBD2. With 0 bases clipped from V and 5 bases from J, the junction kept 9 bases outside the gene matches. The CDR3 is made up of 17 amino acids. Per the germline V gene, CDR1 is SGHRS and CDR2 is YFSETQ.

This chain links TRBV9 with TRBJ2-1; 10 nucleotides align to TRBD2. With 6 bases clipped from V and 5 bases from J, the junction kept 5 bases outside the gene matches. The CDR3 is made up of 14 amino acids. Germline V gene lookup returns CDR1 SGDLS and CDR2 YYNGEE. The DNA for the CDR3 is TGTGCCAGCACCCTAGCGGGGGAGAACAATGAGCAGTTCTTC. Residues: CASTLAGENNEQFF.

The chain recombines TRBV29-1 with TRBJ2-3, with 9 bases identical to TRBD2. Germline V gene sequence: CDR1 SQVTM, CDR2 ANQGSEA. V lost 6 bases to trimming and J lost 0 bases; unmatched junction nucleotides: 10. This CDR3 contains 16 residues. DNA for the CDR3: TGCAGCGTATCAACTAGCGGGTCACTTAGCACAGATACGCAGTATTTT. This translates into CSVSTSGSLSTDTQYF.